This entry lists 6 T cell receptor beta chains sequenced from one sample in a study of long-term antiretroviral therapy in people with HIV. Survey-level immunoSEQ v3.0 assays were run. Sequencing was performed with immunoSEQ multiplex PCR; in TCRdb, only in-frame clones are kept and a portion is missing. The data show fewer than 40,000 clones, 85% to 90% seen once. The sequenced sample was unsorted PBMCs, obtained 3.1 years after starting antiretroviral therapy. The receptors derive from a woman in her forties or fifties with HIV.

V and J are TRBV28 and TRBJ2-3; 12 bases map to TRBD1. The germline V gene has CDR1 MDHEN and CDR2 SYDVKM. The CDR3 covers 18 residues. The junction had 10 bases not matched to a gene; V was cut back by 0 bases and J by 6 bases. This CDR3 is CASSLWSYGTGGEDTQYF. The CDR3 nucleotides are TGTGCCAGCAGTTTATGGTCTTATGGGACAGGGGGCGAGGATACGCAGTATTTT.

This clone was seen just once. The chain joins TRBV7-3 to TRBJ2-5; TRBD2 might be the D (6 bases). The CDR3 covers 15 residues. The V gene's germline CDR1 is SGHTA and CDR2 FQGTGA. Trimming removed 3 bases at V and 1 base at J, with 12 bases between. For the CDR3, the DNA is TGTGCCAGCAGCTTTAACGGGGGTGGCCAAGAGACCCAGTACTTC. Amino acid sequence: CASSFNGGGQETQYF.

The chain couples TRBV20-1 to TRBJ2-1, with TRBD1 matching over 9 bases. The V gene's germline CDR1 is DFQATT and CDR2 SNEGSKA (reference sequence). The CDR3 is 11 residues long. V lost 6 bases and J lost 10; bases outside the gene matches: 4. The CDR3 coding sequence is TGCAGTGCCGAGGGGACAGGGGAGCAGTTCTTC. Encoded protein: CSAEGTGEQFF.

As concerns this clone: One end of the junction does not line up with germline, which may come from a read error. The CDR3 DNA sequence: TGTGCCAGCAGCCTGTACGCCTCAGGCCCCATCTTC. It is translated as CASSLYASGPIF. J is TRBJ2-1 and V is TRBV11-2; D call uncertain. The germline gives CDR1 SGHAT, CDR2 FQNNGV. The CDR3 loop spans 12 amino acids.

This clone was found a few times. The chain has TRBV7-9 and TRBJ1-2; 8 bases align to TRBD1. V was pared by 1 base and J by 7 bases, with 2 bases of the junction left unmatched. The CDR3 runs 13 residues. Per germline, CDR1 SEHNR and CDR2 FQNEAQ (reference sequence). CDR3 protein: CASSLGTGFGYTF. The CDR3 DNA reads TGTGCCAGCAGCTTAGGGACAGGGTTTGGCTACACCTTC.

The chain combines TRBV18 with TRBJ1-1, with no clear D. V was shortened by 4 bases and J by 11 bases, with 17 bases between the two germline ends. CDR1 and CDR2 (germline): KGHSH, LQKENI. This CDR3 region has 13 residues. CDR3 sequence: CASSRDTGNRAFF. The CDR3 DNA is TGTGCCAGCTCACGGGATACTGGAAATAGGGCTTTCTTT.